The entry that follows covers one T cell receptor (beta chain) sequence. A few counts support this clone. There is no known antigen for this receptor. No base quality values were provided; no much bigger clone lies one nucleotide off. The sample belongs to a study of blood T cell repertoires in COVID-19 (dated by TCRdb to 2018 to 2020). About the study as a whole: Samples from collaborators originated in the United States, Italy and Spain and spanned both the acute and convalescent phases of COVID-19. A freely available public database, intended as a resource for researchers studying the immune response to SARS-CoV-2, is where the repertoires were released. Where HLA class I and class II types were available, the types were taken from metadata supplied by the sample provider, not from assay-based typing. The material from the prospective study consisted of cDNA or gDNA derived from T cells, B-cell-depleted T cells, or PBMCs. The samples were drawn from two sources: the first 160 participants of the ongoing ImmuneRACE study, and some 1,300 subjects contributed by 6 global collaborators. Sample metadata almost always included a de-identified subject ID, COVID-19 status, age in years and sex. Subjects who had been exposed to COVID-19, were actively infected with it, or had recovered from it provided the deeply sampled blood TCRbeta repertoires that made up the dataset. Here is what the overall study found, with its caveats: Clinical and demographic metadata were provided uncurated, with the amount varying by source and participant.

In Seattle, one collaborating source enrolled patients while the infection was active and tracked those patients longitudinally over the course of disease. Whole blood was collected in K2EDTA tubes by collaborating institutions according to the institutions' own protocols. For TCRbeta analysis, collaborators shipped samples in one of three forms: frozen whole blood, isolated PBMCs, or DNA extracted from either of those sample types. From its cysteine to its phenylalanine, the CDR3 spans 13 amino acids. Just the 39-base CDR3 DNA is kept, in frame starting at base 1. Per the germline V gene (reference sequence), MNHEY is the CDR1 and SMNVEV is the CDR2. V is reduced by 4 bases and J by 4 bases, leaving a spacing of 10 bases between them. TCRbeta CDR3 regions were amplified from genomic DNA using the immunoSEQ Assay, a bias-controlled multiplex PCR. The study's own analysis went as follows. The number of nucleated cells in each sample was estimated by amplification of reference gene primers within the assay. To quantify the absolute abundance of each unique TCRbeta CDR3 rearrangement, sequence reads were collapsed and filtered. Productive Simpson clonality was computed per sample as the square root of Simpson's diversity index over productive rearrangements. TCRdb holds this immuneACCESS table with in-frame rearrangements only. Some clones are missing; in checked studies, unresolved V genes explain under half, and the rest has no known cause. V, J and clone size are those of that table, while D and trimming were read from the DNA. This sample gives under 250,000 clones in total; about 81% of them show up just once. 5.2% of the sample is in the top ten clones.

Sequenced: peripheral blood. The source is a woman aged 70-85 years with COVID-19, enrolled during active disease. The chain uses TRBV27 and TRBJ1-2; tentative D gene TRBD1, with 5 bases matching. The nucleotide sequence is TGTGCCAGCAGTTCAGGGAGGGCCTATGGCTACACCTTC. It specifies CASSSGRAYGYTF.